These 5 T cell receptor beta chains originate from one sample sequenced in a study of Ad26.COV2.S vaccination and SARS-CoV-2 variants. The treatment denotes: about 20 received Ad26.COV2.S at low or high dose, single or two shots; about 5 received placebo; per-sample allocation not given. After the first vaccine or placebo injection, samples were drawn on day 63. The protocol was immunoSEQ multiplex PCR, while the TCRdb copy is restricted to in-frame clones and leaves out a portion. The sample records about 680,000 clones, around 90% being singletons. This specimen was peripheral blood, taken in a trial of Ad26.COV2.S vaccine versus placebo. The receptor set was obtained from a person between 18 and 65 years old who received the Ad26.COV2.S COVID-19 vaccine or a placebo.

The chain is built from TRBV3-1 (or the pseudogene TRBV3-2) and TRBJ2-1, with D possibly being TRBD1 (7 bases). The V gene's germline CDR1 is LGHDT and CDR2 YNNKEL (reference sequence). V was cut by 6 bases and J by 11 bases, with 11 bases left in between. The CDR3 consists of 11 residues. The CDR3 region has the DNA TGTGCCAGCAGTGGAGGGGGCAAGCAGTTCTTC. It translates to CASSGGGKQFF.

For the CDR3, the DNA is TGTGCCACCTTAGATGGGGCCAACGTCCTGACTTTC. As protein: CATLDGANVLTF. The V gene is TRBV24-1, the J gene TRBJ2-6; D gene uncertain. Germline CDR1 is KGHDR and CDR2 is SFDVKD. Trimming took 9 bases from V and 3 from J, leaving 5 bases between them. This CDR3 region has 12 residues.

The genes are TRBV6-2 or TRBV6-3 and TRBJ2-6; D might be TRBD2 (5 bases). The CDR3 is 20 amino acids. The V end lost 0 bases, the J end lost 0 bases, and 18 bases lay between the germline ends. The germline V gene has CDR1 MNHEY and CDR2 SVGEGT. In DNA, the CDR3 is TGTGCCAGCAGTTACTCGACGGCGCGGGTGCCCTACTCTGGGGCCAACGTCCTGACTTTC. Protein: CASSYSTARVPYSGANVLTF.

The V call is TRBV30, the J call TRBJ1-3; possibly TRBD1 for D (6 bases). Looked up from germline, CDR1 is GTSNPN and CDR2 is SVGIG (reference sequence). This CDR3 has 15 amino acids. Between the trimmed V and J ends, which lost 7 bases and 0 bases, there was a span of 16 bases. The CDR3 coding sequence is TGTGCCTCCGATAGGACAGCCGCCTCTGGAAACACCATATATTTT. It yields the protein CASDRTAASGNTIYF.

CDR3 sequence (DNA): TGTGCCAGTAGTATTGGGGAGGGAATCGGTCAGCCCCAGCATTTT. Translation: CASSIGEGIGQPQHF. The chain combines TRBV19 with TRBJ1-5; no clear D. The V gene lost 3 bases and the J gene lost 6 bases, with 15 bases spanning the gap. CDR3 size: 15 residues. The germline V gene encodes CDR1 LNHDA and CDR2 SQIVND (reference sequence).